A selection of T cell receptor beta chains follows, all from one sample in a study of blood T cell repertoires in COVID-19. Using immunoSEQ multiplex PCR, the repertoire was profiled, and TCRdb retains in-frame clones only, with some absent. The sample lists 200,000 to 250,000 clones; 83% were seen once. Material: PBMCs or T cells enriched from blood (not recorded which). These receptors were collected from a woman in her 50s who had been exposed to COVID-19. The CDR3 runs from the conserved cysteine through the conserved F or W. Each record gives: D gene, clone size, J gene, V gene, CDR3 protein, CDR3 DNA. D genes are given only for firm matches. A clone size is listed for some rows: how often the clone was seen (once, few, many), or a class if it is expanded.

NA NA TRBJ1-4 TRBV5-8 CASSLGLVRQGPKLFF TGTGCCAGCAGCTTGGGGTTAGTGCGGCAGGGGCCAAAACTGTTTTTT
TRBD1 NA TRBJ1-2 TRBV11-2 CASSLTQGSNYGYTF TGTGCCAGCAGCTTAACACAGGGGTCGAACTATGGCTACACCTTC
NA NA TRBJ1-1 TRBV6-6 CASRAELGDTEAFF TGTGCCAGCAGGGCAGAGTTAGGGGACACTGAAGCTTTCTTT
NA NA TRBJ1-1 TRBV25-1 CASKGGNTEAFF TGTGCCAGCAAAGGGGGGAACACTGAAGCTTTCTTT
TRBD1 NA TRBJ2-7 TRBV5-1 CASSLTGTAYEQYF TGCGCCAGCAGCCTGACCGGGACAGCCTACGAGCAGTACTTC
TRBD1 NA TRBJ1-1 TRBV7-9 CASSLTQGVEAFF TGTGCCAGCAGCTTAACACAGGGGGTTGAAGCTTTCTTT
TRBD2 NA TRBJ2-5 TRBV2 CASSVQRGARETQYF TGTGCCAGCAGTGTTCAGCGGGGGGCGAGGGAGACCCAGTACTTC
NA NA TRBJ1-1 TRBV6-5 CASTAGRNTEAFF TGTGCCAGCACGGCAGGAAGGAATACTGAAGCTTTCTTT
NA NA TRBJ1-5 TRBV5-5 CASSLMPAGNQPQHF TGTGCCAGCAGCTTGATGCCGGCGGGCAATCAGCCCCAGCATTTT
TRBD1 NA TRBJ2-6 TRBV4-2 CASSQDKGASGANVLTF TGTGCCAGCAGCCAAGATAAGGGGGCCTCTGGGGCCAACGTCCTGACTTTC
NA NA TRBJ2-5 TRBV18 CASSSDSPKETQYF TGTGCCAGCTCATCGGACAGCCCCAAAGAGACCCAGTACTTC
TRBD2 NA TRBJ2-5 TRBV10-3 CAIRGTSGYQETQYF TGTGCCATCAGGGGGACTAGCGGGTACCAAGAGACCCAGTACTTC
TRBD1 NA TRBJ1-2 TRBV18 CASSLEGGRGYTF TGTGCCAGCTCACTAGAAGGGGGCCGTGGCTACACCTTC
NA once TRBJ1-2 TRBV11-2 CASSLEGSIGYTF TGTGCCAGCAGCTTAGAGGGCAGCATTGGCTACACCTTC
NA NA TRBJ2-3 TRBV7-2 CASSLSRDPGTDTQYF TGTGCCAGCAGCTTATCCCGGGATCCCGGGACAGATACGCAGTATTTT
TRBD1 NA TRBJ1-5 TRBV18 CASSRQGDQPQHF TGTGCCAGCTCAAGGCAGGGGGATCAGCCCCAGCATTTT
NA once TRBJ1-2 TRBV10-3 CAISESAGDNGYTF TGTGCCATCAGTGAGTCGGCAGGGGACAATGGCTACACCTTC
NA few TRBJ1-6 TRBV7-8 CASSLSGPRGTYNSPLHF TGTGCCAGCAGCTTATCGGGACCCCGGGGGACCTATAATTCACCCCTCCACTTT
NA NA TRBJ1-1 TRBV4-1 CASSQYEGVEAFF TGCGCCAGCAGCCAATACGAGGGGGTTGAAGCTTTCTTT
NA NA TRBJ2-7 TRBV6-5 CASSYRDWGSYEQYF TGTGCCAGCAGTTACCGGGACTGGGGATCCTACGAGCAGTACTTC
NA NA TRBJ2-1 TRBV3-1/TRBV3-2 CASSPPGPSYNEQFF TGTGCCAGCAGCCCCCCCGGTCCTTCCTACAATGAGCAGTTCTTC